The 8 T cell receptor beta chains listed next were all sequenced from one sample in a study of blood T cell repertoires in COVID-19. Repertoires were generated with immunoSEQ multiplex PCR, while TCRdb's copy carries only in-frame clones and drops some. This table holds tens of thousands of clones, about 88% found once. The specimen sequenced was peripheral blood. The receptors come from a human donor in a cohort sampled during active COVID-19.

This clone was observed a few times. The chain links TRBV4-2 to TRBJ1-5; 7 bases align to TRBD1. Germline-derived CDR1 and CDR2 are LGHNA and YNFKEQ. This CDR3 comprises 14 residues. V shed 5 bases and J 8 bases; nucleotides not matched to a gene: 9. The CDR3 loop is CASSTRQGPEPQHF. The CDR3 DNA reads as TGTGCCAGCAGCACCCGACAGGGCCCTGAGCCCCAGCATTTT.

The CDR3 sequence is CASSESGGADEQFF. CDR3 bases: TGTGCCAGCAGTGAGAGCGGGGGGGCGGATGAGCAGTTCTTC. V usage is TRBV6-4 and J usage is TRBJ2-1; 10 bases agree with TRBD2. The CDR3 covers 14 residues. The germline V gene has CDR1 MRHNA and CDR2 SNTAGT. The V gene end was trimmed by 3 bases and the J gene end by 8 bases; junction bases not matched to a gene: 4.

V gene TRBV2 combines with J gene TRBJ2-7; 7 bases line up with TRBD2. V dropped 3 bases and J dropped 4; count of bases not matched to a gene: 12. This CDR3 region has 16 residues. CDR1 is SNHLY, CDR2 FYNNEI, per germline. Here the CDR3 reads CASSEQASGRRYEQYF. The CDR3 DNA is TGTGCCAGCAGTGAGCAGGCTAGCGGAAGGAGATACGAGCAGTACTTC.

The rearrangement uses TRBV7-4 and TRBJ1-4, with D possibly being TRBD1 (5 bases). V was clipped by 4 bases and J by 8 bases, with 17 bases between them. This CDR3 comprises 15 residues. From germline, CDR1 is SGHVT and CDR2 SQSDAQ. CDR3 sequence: CASSWGGDGKEKLFF. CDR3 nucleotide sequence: TGTGCCAGCAGCTGGGGAGGGGATGGGAAAGAAAAACTGTTTTTT.

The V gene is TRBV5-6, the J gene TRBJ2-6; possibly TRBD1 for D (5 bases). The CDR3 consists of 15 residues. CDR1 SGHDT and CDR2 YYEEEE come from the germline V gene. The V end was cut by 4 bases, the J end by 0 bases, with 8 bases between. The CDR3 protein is CASSRTLSGANVLTF. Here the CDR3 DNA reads TGTGCCAGCAGCCGGACACTCTCTGGGGCCAACGTCCTGACTTTC.

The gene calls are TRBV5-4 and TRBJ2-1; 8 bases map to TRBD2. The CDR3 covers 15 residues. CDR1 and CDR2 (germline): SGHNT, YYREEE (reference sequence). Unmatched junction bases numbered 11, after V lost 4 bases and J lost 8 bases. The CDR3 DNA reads TGTGCCAGCAGCCCGCCCGGGACTAGTAGGGATGAGCAGTTCTTC. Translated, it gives CASSPPGTSRDEQFF.

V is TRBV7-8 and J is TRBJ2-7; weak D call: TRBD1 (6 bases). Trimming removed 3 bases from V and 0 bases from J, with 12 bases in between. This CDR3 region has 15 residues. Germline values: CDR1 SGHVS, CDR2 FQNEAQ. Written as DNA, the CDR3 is TGTGCCAGCAGCTTGTATCAGGGGCCCTCCTACGAGCAGTACTTC. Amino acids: CASSLYQGPSYEQYF.

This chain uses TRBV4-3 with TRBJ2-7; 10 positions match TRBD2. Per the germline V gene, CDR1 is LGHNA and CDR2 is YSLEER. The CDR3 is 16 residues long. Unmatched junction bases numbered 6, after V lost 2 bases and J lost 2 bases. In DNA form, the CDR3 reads TGCGCCAGCAGCCAATTCCTAGCGGGAGCCGCCTACGAGCAGTACTTC. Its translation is CASSQFLAGAAYEQYF.